What follows are 22 T cell receptor beta chains derived from one specimen sequenced in a study of blood T cell repertoires in COVID-19. Produced via immunoSEQ multiplex PCR; TCRdb's table is partial and in-frame only. The repertoire holds 150,000 or so clones, 80% to 90% seen once, with about 6% in the top ten. Sequencing was done on a sample of peripheral blood. These receptors originate from an elderly man with acute or convalescent COVID-19.

V and J are TRBV28 and TRBJ1-2; tentative D call: TRBD1 (5 bases). The CDR3 is 13 residues long. V gave up 8 bases and J gave up 6 bases, with 16 bases separating them. Germline V lookup: CDR1 MDHEN, CDR2 SYDVKM. The CDR3 DNA reads as TGTGCCAGCCGCCTATTGGGACTCAATGGCTACACCTTC. Encoded protein: CASRLLGLNGYTF.

The chain uses TRBV12-5 and TRBJ2-7; D possibly corresponds to TRBD2 (6 bases). In germline, CDR1 is LGHNT, CDR2 FRNRAP. The CDR3 is 12 amino acids. The V and J ends lost 5 bases and 6 bases respectively, with 11 bases between them. As DNA, the CDR3 is TGTGCTAGTGGTCGTGGGGGAGGCGAGCAGTACTTC. Translating gives CASGRGGGEQYF.

CDR3 loop: CASKEGVTGGSNYGYTF. The CDR3 nucleotides read TGTGCCAGCAAGGAGGGGGTCACAGGGGGCTCTAACTATGGCTACACCTTC. The chain uses TRBV13 and TRBJ1-2; 9 nucleotides align to TRBD1. This CDR3 region has 17 residues. V shed 7 bases, J shed 0 bases, and the junction held 12 bases outside the gene matches. The germline gives CDR1 PRHDT, CDR2 FYEKMQ (reference sequence).

The chain combines TRBV5-4 with TRBJ2-5, with D tentatively TRBD2 (7 bases). The germline V and J ends were trimmed by 4 bases and 4 bases, with 17 bases remaining between them. CDR3 length: 15 amino acids. CDR1 is SGHNT and CDR2 is YYREEE in the germline V gene (reference sequence). The CDR3 here is CASSGGGLQGETQYF. CDR3 coding DNA: TGTGCCAGCAGCGGGGGGGGGCTCCAAGGAGAGACCCAGTACTTC. Full variable domain (remainder filled in from reference TRBV5-4 and TRBJ2-5): ETGVTQSPTHLIKTRGQQVTLRCSSQSGHNTVSWYQQALGQGPQFIFQYYREEENGRGNFPPRFSGLQFPNYSSELNVNALELDDSALYLCASSGGGLQGETQYFGPGTRLLVL.

The chain is built from TRBV27 and TRBJ1-2; no reliable D call. The CDR3 consists of 13 residues. V lost 2 bases, J lost 8 bases, and 12 bases lay in between. Germline V gives CDR1 MNHEY, CDR2 SMNVEV (reference sequence). The CDR3 spells CASSLSERRGYTF. In DNA, the CDR3 is TGTGCCAGCAGTTTAAGCGAACGGAGAGGCTACACCTTC.

The chain carries TRBV29-1 and TRBJ1-2, with TRBD1 matching 7 bases. The CDR3 runs 13 residues. The V gene end was trimmed by 7 bases and the J gene end by 2 bases; junction bases not matched to a gene: 7. Germline CDR1 reads SQVTM; CDR2 reads ANQGSEA. CDR3 nucleotide sequence: TGCAGCGCCGGGGACAGTAAGAACTATGGCTACACCTTC. It specifies CSAGDSKNYGYTF.

This clone has a handful of counts. The chain has TRBV24-1 and TRBJ1-5; D remains ambiguous. V shed 1 base and J shed 0 bases, with 3 bases lying between them. Germline V gives CDR1 KGHDR, CDR2 SFDVKD. The CDR3 totals 14 residues. The CDR3 sequence is CATSDFSSNQPQHF. The CDR3 DNA sequence: TGTGCCACCAGTGATTTTAGTAGCAATCAGCCCCAGCATTTT.

CDR3 nucleotides: TGTGCCAGCAGCCCCCCGGTATCTGGCGGGGGTTACGAGCAGTACTTC. Its protein is CASSPPVSGGGYEQYF. J is TRBJ2-7 and V is TRBV3-1 (or the pseudogene TRBV3-2); 7 positions agree with TRBD2. CDR1 is LGHDT, CDR2 YNNKEL, per germline (reference sequence). The V segment lost 4 bases and the J segment 4 bases; nucleotides outside the gene matches: 13. The CDR3 has 16 amino acids.

V usage is TRBV24-1 and J usage is TRBJ2-5, with 7 positions matching TRBD1. Germline lookup yields CDR1 KGHDR and CDR2 SFDVKD. V was pared by 5 bases and J by 3 bases, with 2 bases of the junction left unmatched. The CDR3 extends over 13 amino acids. The CDR3 sequence is CATSAGTEETQYF. The CDR3 coding sequence is TGTGCCACCAGTGCAGGGACAGAAGAGACCCAGTACTTC.

The gene calls are TRBV5-1 and TRBJ2-7; D may be TRBD1 (5 bases). The ends were cut back, 4 bases at V and 0 bases at J, with 11 bases in the middle. Germline loops: CDR1 SGHRS, CDR2 YFSETQ. This CDR3 has 14 amino acids. This CDR3 is CASSVLDTSYEQYF. The CDR3 nucleotides are TGCGCCAGCAGCGTATTGGACACCTCCTACGAGCAGTACTTC.

This clone was counted only a few times. This chain connects TRBV12-2 to TRBJ2-7; the DNA was not used to check the table's D call, TRBD2. TRBV12-2 is a pseudogene. This CDR3 region has 14 residues. CDR3 DNA: TGTGCAAGTCGCCCCGGACTGAGCTCCTACGAGCAGTACTTC. It specifies CASRPGLSSYEQYF.

This rearrangement joins TRBV12-3 or TRBV12-4 to TRBJ2-2; D is unclear. Trimming cost V 3 bases and J 4 bases, with 6 bases left between them. CDR3 length: 13 residues. The CDR3 DNA follows: TGTGCCAGCAGTTTCCGACTCACCGGGGAGCTGTTTTTT. Protein sequence: CASSFRLTGELFF.

This rearrangement joins TRBV24-1 to TRBJ1-5; 7 bases agree with TRBD1. V lost 4 bases and J lost 2; bases outside the gene matches: 4. The germline gives CDR1 KGHDR, CDR2 SFDVKD. The CDR3 sequence is 15 residues long. In DNA form, the CDR3 reads TGTGCCACCAGTGACCGAGACAGGGGCAATCAGCCCCAGCATTTT. It yields the protein CATSDRDRGNQPQHF.

J is TRBJ2-7 and V is TRBV23-1; 8 bases agree with TRBD1. TRBV23-1 carries the ORF label, with uncertain function. V shed 0 bases and J 0 bases; nucleotides not matched to a gene: 4. The CDR3 is made up of 16 amino acids. The CDR3, as DNA: TGCGCCAGCAGTCAATCAAGGACAGGGAGCTCCTACGAGCAGTACTTC. This gives the protein CASSQSRTGSSYEQYF.

This clone occurred once. This rearrangement joins TRBV6-5 to TRBJ1-6; D is perhaps TRBD1 (6 bases). The germline CDR1 and CDR2 sequences are MNHEY and SVGAGI. Trimming removed 6 bases from V and 9 bases from J, with 18 bases in between. The CDR3 is 15 residues long. In nucleotides, the CDR3 is TGTGCCAGCAGCCGAACCGGACACAGGGCTTCACCCCTCCACTTT. This codes for CASSRTGHRASPLHF.

The V gene is TRBV24-1, the J gene TRBJ2-5; 8 bases agree with TRBD1. Germline lookup yields CDR1 KGHDR and CDR2 SFDVKD. There are 15 residues in the CDR3. Germline trimming cut 4 bases from V and 4 bases from J; bases unmatched to any gene: 7. CDR3 sequence: CATSDPTGTGETQYF. CDR3 coding DNA: TGTGCCACCAGTGACCCCACCGGGACAGGAGAGACCCAGTACTTC.

The chain has TRBV6-5 and TRBJ1-3, with 7 bases aligning to TRBD1. Germline lookup yields CDR1 MNHEY and CDR2 SVGAGI. The CDR3 length is 14 residues. With V trimmed by 5 bases and J by 6 bases, 7 bases remained unmatched. The CDR3 nucleotides read TGTGCCAGCAGTCAACAGGGGATGGAAAACACCATATATTTT. It is translated as CASSQQGMENTIYF.

The chain employs TRBV5-1 and TRBJ2-3, with 12 nucleotides matching TRBD2. V shed 6 bases, J shed 2 bases, and the junction held 7 bases outside the gene matches. CDR1 is SGHRS, CDR2 YFSETQ, per germline. The CDR3 contains 16 residues. CDR3 bases: TGCGCCAGCAAAGCAACTAGCGGGGGGAACACAGATACGCAGTATTTT. Encoded protein: CASKATSGGNTDTQYF.

The V gene is TRBV7-3, the J gene TRBJ2-5; the match to TRBD1 covers 8 bases. Germline V CDR1 and CDR2: SGHTA, FQGTGA. The length of the CDR3 is 13 residues. The J segment lost 5 bases and the V segment lost 5 bases, leaving 4 bases of the junction unmatched. The CDR3 is CASSEYRGETQYF. The CDR3 DNA follows: TGTGCCAGCAGCGAATACAGGGGGGAGACCCAGTACTTC.

V usage is TRBV2 and J usage is TRBJ1-5; D remains ambiguous. Germline CDR1 reads SNHLY; CDR2 reads FYNNEI. Trimming cost V 8 bases and J 1 base, with 6 bases left between them. The CDR3 totals 12 residues. CDR3 bases: TGTGCCAGCGGCAGGAGCAATCAGCCCCAGCATTTT. This gives the protein CASGRSNQPQHF.

The chain couples TRBV27 to TRBJ2-7; maybe TRBD2 (6 bases). Germline CDR1 MNHEY, CDR2 SMNVEV (reference sequence). The V end was cut by 6 bases, the J end by 4 bases, with 22 bases between. The CDR3 totals 16 residues. CDR3 residues: CASRSLLAGNAYEQYF. CDR3 nucleotide sequence: TGTGCCAGCAGGAGTTTGTTGGCGGGAAACGCTTACGAGCAGTACTTC.

This chain joins TRBV15 and TRBJ2-6; D perhaps matches TRBD1 (6 bases). This CDR3 spans 20 amino acids. CDR1 and CDR2 from the germline V gene are LNHNV and YYDKDF (reference sequence). Trimming stripped 6 bases from V and 0 bases from J, with 24 bases between. The CDR3: CATRALDPRTASSGANVLTF. The CDR3 bases are TGTGCCACCAGAGCTCTCGACCCACGGACAGCGAGCTCTGGGGCCAACGTCCTGACTTTC.